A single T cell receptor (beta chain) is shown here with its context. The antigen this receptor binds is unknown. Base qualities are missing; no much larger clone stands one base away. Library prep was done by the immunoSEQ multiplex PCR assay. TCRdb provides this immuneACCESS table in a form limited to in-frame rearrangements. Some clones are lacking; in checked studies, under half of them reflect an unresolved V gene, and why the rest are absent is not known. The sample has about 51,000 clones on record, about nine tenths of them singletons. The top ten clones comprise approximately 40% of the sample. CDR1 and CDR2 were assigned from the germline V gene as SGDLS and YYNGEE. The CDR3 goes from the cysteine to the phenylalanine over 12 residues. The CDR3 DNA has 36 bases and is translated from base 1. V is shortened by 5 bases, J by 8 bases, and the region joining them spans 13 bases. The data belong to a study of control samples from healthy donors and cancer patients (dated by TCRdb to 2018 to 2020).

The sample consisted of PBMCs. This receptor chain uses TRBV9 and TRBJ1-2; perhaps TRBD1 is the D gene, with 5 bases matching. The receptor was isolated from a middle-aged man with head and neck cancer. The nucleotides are TGTGCCAGCAGGAGGGAAGGGACGGGCTACACCTTC. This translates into CASRREGTGYTF.